These 17 T cell receptor beta chains were sequenced from one sample in a study of blood T cell repertoires in COVID-19. The data were produced by immunoSEQ multiplex PCR, yet TCRdb's version contains in-frame clones alone and is incomplete. The sample has just over 300,000 clones, about 91% seen once; the top ten hold 9.5%. The sequenced sample was PBMCs or T cells enriched from blood (not recorded which). The receptors shown here come from a woman aged 40 to 50 who had recovered from COVID-19.

The chain recombines TRBV7-8 with TRBJ2-7; D might be TRBD1 (6 bases). This CDR3 contains 14 residues. Germline V gives CDR1 SGHVS, CDR2 FQNEAQ. Trimming took 1 base from V and 5 from J, leaving 12 bases between them. The CDR3 region is CASSLEHRADEQYF. CDR3 DNA sequence: TGTGCCAGCAGCTTAGAGCACAGGGCGGACGAGCAGTACTTC.

The J gene is TRBJ1-2, the V gene TRBV19; maybe TRBD1 (5 bases). The CDR3 length is 12 residues. Trimming took off 6 bases at V and 4 bases at J, with 9 bases between the two ends. Germline loops: CDR1 LNHDA, CDR2 SQIVND (reference sequence). The CDR3: CASRPGLYGYTF. The CDR3 DNA reads TGTGCCAGTAGACCGGGACTCTATGGCTACACCTTC.

The CDR3 DNA sequence: TGCGCCAGCAGCCCTGAGGGGGAGCGACCCCAGCATTTT. Translated, it gives CASSPEGERPQHF. The chain has TRBV4-3 and TRBJ1-5; D is possibly TRBD1 (6 bases). The CDR3 totals 13 residues. Germline lookup yields CDR1 LGHNA and CDR2 YSLEER. Trimming cost V 4 bases and J 10 bases, with 14 bases left between them.

This clone was detected only a few times. V usage is TRBV2 and J usage is TRBJ2-7; D remains ambiguous. This CDR3 spans 12 amino acids. CDR1 is SNHLY, CDR2 FYNNEI, per germline. V gave up 5 bases and J gave up 2 bases, with 7 bases separating them. The CDR3 DNA reads as TGTGCCAGCAGTAACGGAGCCTACGAGCAGTACTTC. Its protein is CASSNGAYEQYF.

The CDR3 nucleotides are TGCGCCAGCAGCTTCTTGGAGGGAGTGAACACTGAAGCTTTCTTT. Its translation: CASSFLEGVNTEAFF. The V gene is TRBV5-1, the J gene TRBJ1-1; D gene uncertain. This CDR3 is 15 amino acids long. V was trimmed by 2 bases and J by 0 bases, leaving 11 bases between them. CDR1 and CDR2 (germline): SGHRS, YFSETQ.

The CDR3 spells CAWSDDSEAFF. The CDR3, as DNA: TGTGCCTGGAGCGACGACAGTGAAGCTTTCTTT. This rearrangement joins TRBV30 to TRBJ1-1; weak D call: TRBD1 (5 bases). The CDR3 length is 11 residues. Trimming shortened V by 3 bases and J by 7 bases, and 9 bases separated the two germline ends. The germline CDR1 and CDR2 sequences are GTSNPN and SVGIG (reference sequence). Complete variable domain (other parts from reference TRBV30 and TRBJ1-1): SQTIHQWPATLVQPVGSPLSLECTVEGTSNPNLYWYRQAAGRGLQLLFYSVGIGQISSEVPQNLSASRPQDRQFILSSKKLLLSDSGFYLCAWSDDSEAFFGQGTRLTVV.

As DNA, the CDR3 is TGCAGCGCTCGCCAGGGGGTGGGCTACGAGCAGTACTTC. Protein: CSARQGVGYEQYF. V gene TRBV29-1 combines with J gene TRBJ2-7; 7 bases match TRBD1. The CDR3 is 13 amino acids. J gave up 3 bases and V 7 bases, and 9 bases lay outside the gene matches. Germline lookup yields CDR1 SQVTM and CDR2 ANQGSEA.

This clone occurred a few times. This chain connects TRBV5-4 to TRBJ2-1; D is perhaps TRBD2 (5 bases). The CDR3 runs 16 residues. Germline V gene lookup returns CDR1 SGHNT and CDR2 YYREEE (reference sequence). Trimming pared 4 bases from V and 5 bases from J, leaving 19 bases between. The CDR3 DNA reads as TGTGCCAGCAGCCGAGGGTCGGAGCCACGGGACAATGAGCAGTTCTTC. The encoded protein is CASSRGSEPRDNEQFF.

The gene calls are TRBV6-5 and TRBJ1-1; tentative D call: TRBD1 (5 bases). Trimming left V 0 bases short and J 3 bases short, with 8 bases between. This CDR3 is 14 amino acids long. The germline V gene has CDR1 MNHEY and CDR2 SVGAGI. The CDR3 DNA is TGTGCCAGCAGTTACTCGGGGGGTTACACTGAAGCTTTCTTT. Translation gives CASSYSGGYTEAFF.

The chain combines TRBV28 with TRBJ2-3; 9 positions match TRBD2. This CDR3 has 15 residues. The germline V gene has CDR1 MDHEN and CDR2 SYDVKM. V gave up 2 bases and J gave up 0 bases; unmatched junction bases: 0. CDR3 coding DNA: TGTGCCAGCAGTTTAGCGGGAGGGAGCACAGATACGCAGTATTTT. It encodes CASSLAGGSTDTQYF.

This clone was seen only a few times. CDR3 amino acids: CASITGGGTEAFF. Written as DNA, the CDR3 is TGTGCCAGTATAACTGGCGGGGGCACTGAAGCTTTCTTT. The gene calls are TRBV19 and TRBJ1-1, with D possibly matching TRBD1 (5 bases). CDR3 length: 13 amino acids. V was cut by 7 bases and J by 4 bases, with 13 bases left in between. Germline values: CDR1 LNHDA, CDR2 SQIVND (reference sequence).

The sample holds one count of this clone. The chain employs TRBV11-2 and TRBJ2-7, with TRBD2 as a possible D gene (5 bases). Trimming removed 2 bases at V and 4 bases at J, with 9 bases between. CDR3 length equals 13 residues. The germline CDR1 and CDR2 sequences are SGHAT and FQNNGV. Written as DNA, the CDR3 is TGTGCCAGCAGCTTAACGGGGAAATACGAGCAGTACTTC. Its protein product is CASSLTGKYEQYF.

The rearrangement uses TRBV30 and TRBJ1-5, with unresolved D. The ends were cut back, 1 base at V and 0 bases at J, with 4 bases in the middle. The germline V gene encodes CDR1 GTSNPN and CDR2 SVGIG (reference sequence). The CDR3 loop spans 13 amino acids. The CDR3 coding sequence is TGTGCCTGGAGTGATATTAGCAATCAGCCCCAGCATTTT. This sequence encodes CAWSDISNQPQHF. The whole variable domain, remainder taken from reference TRBV30 and TRBJ1-5, is SQTIHQWPATLVQPVGSPLSLECTVEGTSNPNLYWYRQAAGRGLQLLFYSVGIGQISSEVPQNLSASRPQDRQFILSSKKLLLSDSGFYLCAWSDISNQPQHFGDGTRLSIL.

V usage is TRBV1 and J usage is TRBJ2-3; TRBD2, the table's D call, lacks a check against the DNA. TRBV1 is an annotated pseudogene. CDR3 length equals 13 residues. CDR3 nucleotide sequence: TGCACCAGCAGCCACCGGTCCACAGATACGCAGTATTTT. It codes for CTSSHRSTDTQYF.

V usage is TRBV6-4 and J usage is TRBJ1-1; D may be TRBD1 (5 bases). This CDR3 has 15 residues. The germline V gene encodes CDR1 MRHNA and CDR2 SNTAGT. With 11 bases removed from V and 4 bases from J, the gap between germline ends came to 23 bases. The CDR3: CAFLRGEEVGTEAFF. CDR3 sequence (DNA): TGTGCCTTTCTGCGGGGGGAGGAAGTAGGCACTGAAGCTTTCTTT.

This chain uses TRBV5-8 with TRBJ1-2; D perhaps matches TRBD1 (6 bases). The CDR3 consists of 18 residues. Looked up from germline, CDR1 is SGHTS and CDR2 is YDEGEE. Trimming stripped 4 bases from V and 0 bases from J, with 22 bases between. CDR3 loop: CASSAIQGGGAANYGYTF. The CDR3 region has the DNA TGTGCCAGCAGCGCGATACAGGGTGGGGGTGCGGCTAACTATGGCTACACCTTC.

V usage is TRBV7-9 and J usage is TRBJ2-7; D not resolved. This CDR3 has 12 amino acids. The germline V gene encodes CDR1 SEHNR and CDR2 FQNEAQ (reference sequence). Trimming cost V 6 bases and J 5 bases, with 11 bases left between them. The CDR3 DNA reads TGTGCCAGCAGTCCCGAAGAGAACGAGCAGTACTTC. This codes for CASSPEENEQYF. The complete variable domain, with remaining parts taken from reference TRBV7-9 and TRBJ2-7, reads DTGVSQNPRHKITKRGQNVTFRCDPISEHNRLYWYRQTLGQGPEFLTYFQNEAQLEKSRLLSDRFSAERPKGSFSTLEIQRTEQGDSAMYLCASSPEENEQYFGPGTRLTVT.